The following is a T cell receptor beta chain sequence with its context. Its antigen is unidentified. A second PCR, run for about 6 to 11 cycles, used a sample-barcoded 5' primer plus a J-beta primer mix. TCRdb reanalysed the 5' RACE reads using MiXCR and keeps one entry per CDR3 protein. The sample has about 1,500,000 distinct CDR3 sequences, approximately 40% seen once. These data come from a study of blood T cells in healthy people across ages. Overall study results and limits: Donor CMV status was unknown, possibly confounding expanded clonotype changes.

The CDR3 extends over 15 amino acids. Trimming took off 1 base at V and 0 bases at J, with 4 bases between the two ends. Germline CDR1 and CDR2: LNHNV and YYDKDF (reference sequence). Sequences were obtained from blood. The TCR was taken from a young woman in good health. The chain couples TRBV15 to TRBJ2-6, with D hard to call. For the CDR3, the DNA is TGTGCCACCAGCAGAGTAAGCTCTGGGGCCAACGTCCTGACTTTC. Encoded protein: CATSRVSSGANVLTF.